These 15 T cell receptor beta chains share one sample of origin, sequenced in a study of T cells in localized non-small cell lung cancer. TCRdb keeps only in-frame clones here, not all; method: immunoSEQ multiplex PCR. The sample yields roughly 36,000 clones, over 80% seen once. The sample here was PBMCs, taken before any cancer treatment. The source is a man aged 40 to 70 with stage II lung adenocarcinoma.

The chain joins TRBV6-6 to TRBJ2-4; no reliable D call. Trimming took 4 bases from V and 4 from J, leaving 14 bases between them. The CDR3 runs 15 residues. Germline V gene sequence: CDR1 MNHNY, CDR2 SVGAGI (reference sequence). The CDR3 spells CASSFRPQNKNIQYF. The CDR3 nucleotides are TGTGCCAGCAGTTTCCGGCCTCAGAATAAAAACATTCAGTACTTC.

This clone was seen only once. V usage is TRBV19 and J usage is TRBJ1-5; D call uncertain. The CDR3 is made up of 13 amino acids. Trimming removed 3 bases from V and 2 bases from J, with 5 bases in between. The germline CDR1 and CDR2 sequences are LNHDA and SQIVND (reference sequence). Here the CDR3 reads CASSIPGNQPQHF. The CDR3 DNA is TGTGCCAGTAGTATTCCCGGCAATCAGCCCCAGCATTTT.

The chain employs TRBV5-1 and TRBJ1-2; D is unclear. V was cut by 1 base and J by 2 bases, with 6 bases left in between. This CDR3 has 13 amino acids. Germline CDR1 SGHRS, CDR2 YFSETQ. DNA of the CDR3: TGCGCCAGCAGCTTGCGGCTGAACTATGGCTACACCTTC. Translation: CASSLRLNYGYTF.

J is TRBJ1-1 and V is TRBV9; D remains ambiguous. The CDR3 is made up of 13 amino acids. Germline lookup yields CDR1 SGDLS and CDR2 YYNGEE. V lost 2 bases and J lost 2, with 7 bases in between. CDR3 loop: CASSVVVNTEAFF. DNA of the CDR3: TGTGCCAGCAGCGTCGTAGTTAACACTGAAGCTTTCTTT.

This chain connects TRBV5-5 to TRBJ2-6; 7 bases match TRBD1. The CDR3 is 16 residues long. The V and J ends lost 2 bases and 4 bases, in that order; junction bases with no gene match: 6. Germline values: CDR1 SGHKS, CDR2 YYEKEE (reference sequence). The CDR3 DNA reads as TGTGCCAGCAGCTTTCAACAGGGGACCGGGGCCAACGTCCTGACTTTC. It yields the protein CASSFQQGTGANVLTF.

The rearrangement uses TRBV7-9 and TRBJ1-1, with unresolved D. The length of the CDR3 is 9 residues. V lost 5 bases to trimming and J lost 8 bases, with 3 bases between them. Per germline, CDR1 SEHNR and CDR2 FQNEAQ (reference sequence). The CDR3 protein is CASSPEAFF. CDR3 DNA sequence: TGTGCCAGCAGCCCCGAAGCTTTCTTT.

V and J are TRBV7-3 and TRBJ2-2; D is possibly TRBD2 (5 bases). The CDR3 spans 16 residues. Trimming left V 2 bases short and J 2 bases short, with 12 bases between. Germline-derived CDR1 and CDR2 are SGHTA and FQGTGA. The CDR3 reads CASSLERIDNTGELFF. As DNA, the CDR3 is TGTGCCAGCAGCTTAGAGCGGATAGATAACACCGGGGAGCTGTTTTTT.

The J gene is TRBJ1-2, the V gene TRBV28; no reliable D call. CDR1 and CDR2 (germline): MDHEN, SYDVKM. V was clipped by 2 bases and J by 7 bases, with 14 bases between them. This CDR3 is built from 14 residues. The CDR3 bases are TGTGCCAGCAGTTTACAGTCAGGCGGCAGTGGCTACACCTTC. This translates into CASSLQSGGSGYTF.

CDR3 bases: TGTGCCAGCAGCACCGGGACAGGGGTTAGTGAGCAGTTCTTC. Translation: CASSTGTGVSEQFF. The chain joins TRBV13 to TRBJ2-1; 10 nucleotides align to TRBD1. Germline CDR1 PRHDT, CDR2 FYEKMQ (reference sequence). CDR3 length equals 14 residues. V was pared by 5 bases and J by 9 bases, with 7 bases of the junction left unmatched.

The rearrangement joins TRBV18 to TRBJ2-7, with 9 bases that match TRBD1. CDR1 is KGHSH, CDR2 LQKENI, per germline. After removal of 3 bases from V and 3 bases from J, the junction contained 6 bases not matched to a gene. The CDR3 is 15 residues long. The CDR3 reads CASSPTDRGNYEQYF. DNA of the CDR3: TGTGCCAGCTCACCGACGGACAGGGGCAACTACGAGCAGTACTTC. Together with reference TRBV18 and TRBJ2-7, the CDR3 gives the full variable domain: NAGVMQNPRHLVRRRGQEARLRCSPMKGHSHVYWYRQLPEEGLKFMVYLQKENIIDESGMPKERFSAEFPKEGPSILRIQQVVRGDSAAYFCASSPTDRGNYEQYFGPGTRLTVT.

This rearrangement joins TRBV28 to TRBJ2-3; TRBD1 is a possible D gene (6 bases). Germline V gene sequence: CDR1 MDHEN, CDR2 SYDVKM. The ends were cut back, 6 bases at V and 4 bases at J, with 17 bases in the middle. The CDR3 spans 15 residues. The CDR3: CASRTGEPRADTQYF. Written as DNA, the CDR3 is TGTGCCAGCAGGACAGGAGAGCCAAGGGCAGATACGCAGTATTTT.

The chain has TRBV21-1 and TRBJ2-2; TRBD2 was called by the table and not checked on the DNA. TRBV21-1 represents a pseudogene. This CDR3 has 15 residues. CDR3 sequence: CASSMRIMNTGELFF. The CDR3, as DNA: TGTGCCAGCAGCATGCGGATCATGAACACCGGGGAGCTGTTTTTT.

This chain links TRBV18 with TRBJ2-5, with 14 bases matching TRBD2. The length of the CDR3 is 17 residues. With V trimmed by 3 bases and J by 1 base, 4 bases remained unmatched. Germline V gives CDR1 KGHSH, CDR2 LQKENI. Written as DNA, the CDR3 is TGTGCCAGCTCACCTAGAGGACTAGCGGGAGGCCAAGAGACCCAGTACTTC. It translates to CASSPRGLAGGQETQYF.

This clone was recorded a few times. The chain joins TRBV18 to TRBJ2-3; tentatively, D is TRBD2 (5 bases). The germline V gene encodes CDR1 KGHSH and CDR2 LQKENI. Trimming took off 2 bases at V and 1 base at J, with 7 bases between the two ends. This CDR3 region has 14 residues. CDR3 loop: CASSPGGGTDTQYF. DNA for the CDR3: TGTGCCAGCTCACCAGGAGGCGGCACAGATACGCAGTATTTT. Full variable domain (rest looked up from reference TRBV18 and TRBJ2-3): NAGVMQNPRHLVRRRGQEARLRCSPMKGHSHVYWYRQLPEEGLKFMVYLQKENIIDESGMPKERFSAEFPKEGPSILRIQQVVRGDSAAYFCASSPGGGTDTQYFGPGTRLTVL.

This chain links TRBV2 with TRBJ2-1; D unclear. Trimming removed 4 bases at V and 0 bases at J, with 4 bases between. The CDR3 runs to 13 residues. Germline CDR1 reads SNHLY; CDR2 reads FYNNEI. The CDR3 DNA reads as TGTGCCAGCAGTGCGAGCTCCTACAATGAGCAGTTCTTC. Encoded protein: CASSASSYNEQFF.